The rows below give T cell receptor beta chains drawn from one sample of a study of blood T cell repertoires in COVID-19. Measured with immunoSEQ multiplex PCR; TCRdb has only the in-frame clones, and not every one. Of some 83,000 clones listed, 70% to 90% were seen once; the top ten hold about 0.51%. Source material: peripheral blood. The source of these receptors is a man aged 55 to 69 with acute or convalescent COVID-19. CDR3s include the opening cysteine and the closing phenylalanine or tryptophan. Fields, in order: clone size, CDR3 length, D gene, J gene, V gene, CDR3 protein, CDR3 DNA. D genes are given only for firm matches. Clone size appears in some rows only: once, few, many, or a class for an expanded clone.

.	14	.	TRBJ1-1	TRBV30	CAWSVPGSITEAFF	TGTGCCTGGAGTGTACCAGGGTCGATCACTGAAGCTTTCTTT
.	15	.	TRBJ2-7	TRBV2	CASSVWAGRLYEQYF	TGTGCCAGCAGTGTTTGGGCGGGAAGACTCTACGAGCAGTACTTC
once	11	.	TRBJ2-2	TRBV10-3	CAIPRAGELFF	TGTGCCATCCCTCGGGCCGGGGAGCTGTTTTTT
.	17	TRBD1	TRBJ1-2	TRBV6-1	CASSDRGRVGTNYGYTF	TGTGCCAGCAGTGACAGGGGGCGCGTGGGAACTAACTATGGCTACACCTTC
.	15	TRBD1	TRBJ2-7	TRBV5-4	CASSSGTGNSYEQYF	TGTGCCAGCAGCTCCGGGACAGGGAACTCCTACGAGCAGTACTTC
once	15	TRBD1	TRBJ2-5	TRBV6-5	CASMTDRGRGETQYF	TGTGCCAGCATGACGGACAGGGGGCGAGGAGAGACCCAGTACTTC
.	16	TRBD1	TRBJ2-7	TRBV7-9	CASSKTGTGPFLEQYF	TGTGCCAGCAGCAAAACCGGGACAGGGCCCTTTTTGGAGCAGTACTTC
.	13	.	TRBJ1-1	TRBV5-4	CASIPGPGTEAFF	TGTGCCAGCATCCCCGGCCCAGGGACTGAAGCTTTCTTT
once	12	.	TRBJ2-5	TRBV4-2	CASSDNRETQYF	TGTGCCAGCAGCGACAACCGGGAGACCCAGTACTTC
.	17	TRBD2	TRBJ2-5	TRBV29-1	CSVELPSGGAGKETQYF	TGCAGCGTTGAACTCCCTAGCGGGGGGGCAGGAAAAGAGACCCAGTACTTC
.	15	.	TRBJ2-1	TRBV5-1	CASSSNSITTNEQFF	TGCGCCAGCAGCTCTAATAGCATAACCACCAATGAGCAGTTCTTC
few	14	TRBD2	TRBJ2-7	TRBV9	CASSVEAGVTEQYF	TGTGCCAGCAGCGTAGAAGCGGGAGTCACCGAGCAGTACTTC
.	16	TRBD1	TRBJ1-5	TRBV4-1	CASSREGGGSNQPQHF	TGCGCCAGCAGCCGGGAAGGGGGCGGGAGCAATCAGCCCCAGCATTTT
.	15	TRBD1	TRBJ2-5	TRBV10-3	CAISSPGTGVETQYF	TGTGCCATCAGTTCCCCTGGGACAGGGGTGGAGACCCAGTACTTC
once	15	.	TRBJ2-3	TRBV5-1	CASSLYQGTTDTQYF	TGCGCCAGCAGCTTGTACCAGGGAACCACAGATACGCAGTATTTT
.	14	.	TRBJ2-3	TRBV2	CASSEGARTDTQYF	TGTGCCAGCAGTGAGGGGGCGCGCACAGATACGCAGTATTTT
.	13	TRBD1	TRBJ1-5	TRBV29-1	CSVRTGDNQPQHF	TGCAGCGTTAGGACAGGGGACAATCAGCCCCAGCATTTT
once	15	.	TRBJ2-6	TRBV7-3	CASSSPRAGANVLTF	TGTGCCAGCAGCTCCCCCAGGGCCGGGGCCAACGTCCTGACTTTC
.	17	.	TRBJ1-5	TRBV20-1	CSASYRRGSYSNQPQHF	TGCAGTGCTAGTTACCGCCGGGGATCTTATAGCAATCAGCCCCAGCATTTT
.	13	.	TRBJ2-1	TRBV30	CAWSDEGLNEQFF	TGTGCCTGGTCGGACGAGGGCCTAAATGAGCAGTTCTTC
.	15	TRBD1	TRBJ1-1	TRBV18	CASSSRTGGNTEAFF	TGTGCCAGCTCATCCCGGACAGGGGGGAACACTGAAGCTTTCTTT
.	17	TRBD1	TRBJ2-1	TRBV3-1/TRBV3-2	CASSQDLGTVTNNEQFF	TGTGCCAGCAGCCAAGATCTGGGGACAGTTACTAACAATGAGCAGTTCTTC
once	13	.	TRBJ1-2	TRBV5-5	CASSLTANYGYTF	TGTGCCAGCAGCTTGACAGCTAACTATGGCTACACCTTC
.	14	TRBD1	TRBJ2-5	TRBV5-1	CASSIGQAQETQYF	TGCGCCAGCAGCATAGGACAGGCCCAAGAGACCCAGTACTTC
.	15	TRBD2	TRBJ2-7	TRBV6-5	CASGPTGGLSYEQYF	TGTGCCAGCGGACCAACGGGGGGGTTATCCTACGAGCAGTACTTC
.	15	.	TRBJ2-1	TRBV5-6	CASSLSADSYNEQFF	TGTGCCAGCAGCTTGAGCGCCGACAGCTACAATGAGCAGTTCTTC
.	17	TRBD2	TRBJ2-7	TRBV28	CASITGTSGARGYEQYF	TGTGCCAGCATCACCGGGACTAGCGGGGCGCGGGGCTACGAGCAGTACTTC
.	15	TRBD2	TRBJ2-3	TRBV6-5	CASRAYSGITDTQYF	TGTGCCAGCCGAGCTTATAGCGGGATCACAGATACGCAGTATTTT
.	16	.	TRBJ2-7	TRBV30	CAWSVWRAGGSYEQYF	TGTGCCTGGAGTGTATGGAGGGCAGGGGGGTCCTACGAGCAGTACTTC
.	15	TRBD1	TRBJ1-5	TRBV6-5	CASSSPEGAQQPQHF	TGTGCCAGCAGTTCCCCGGAGGGGGCCCAACAGCCCCAGCATTTT
.	14	TRBD1	TRBJ2-7	TRBV10-2	CASRKGQGTYEQYF	TGCGCCAGCAGGAAAGGACAGGGGACCTACGAGCAGTACTTC
.	16	TRBD2	TRBJ2-5	TRBV3-1/TRBV3-2	CASSQEFGRAAETQYF	TGTGCCAGCAGCCAAGAATTCGGGAGGGCCGCGGAGACCCAGTACTTC
.	15	TRBD1	TRBJ1-6	TRBV3-1/TRBV3-2	CASSQGRQGNSPLHF	TGTGCCAGCAGCCAAGGGCGACAGGGAAATTCACCCCTCCACTTT
once	13	.	TRBJ2-2	TRBV3-1/TRBV3-2	CASSPTDTGELFF	TGTGCCAGCAGCCCGACTGACACCGGGGAGCTGTTTTTT
few	16	.	TRBJ2-2	TRBV7-3	CASSQLASTNTGELFF	TGTGCCAGCAGCCAATTAGCGTCGACGAACACCGGGGAGCTGTTTTTT
.	14	.	TRBJ1-1	TRBV28	CASSFPPENTEAFF	TGTGCCAGCAGTTTCCCTCCAGAGAACACTGAAGCTTTCTTT
.	13	TRBD1	TRBJ1-1	TRBV30	CAWSGQGVGEAFF	TGTGCCTGGTCGGGACAGGGGGTCGGTGAAGCTTTCTTT
few	15	TRBD2	TRBJ2-1	TRBV30	CAWGSGKRPYNEQFF	TGTGCCTGGGGTAGCGGGAAAAGGCCCTACAATGAGCAGTTCTTC
.	17	TRBD1	TRBJ1-4	TRBV28	CASSSVVTGNFNEKLFF	TGTGCCAGCAGTTCTGTTGTGACAGGGAACTTTAATGAAAAACTGTTTTTT
.	14	.	TRBJ1-1	TRBV19	CASIATGTNTEAFF	TGTGCCAGTATTGCAACAGGGACGAACACTGAAGCTTTCTTT
.	13	.	TRBJ2-3	TRBV5-1	CASSLGGSDTQYF	TGCGCCAGCAGCTTGGGGGGCTCGGATACGCAGTATTTT
.	14	TRBD1	TRBJ2-2	TRBV18	CASSRGQSTGELFF	TGTGCCAGCTCACGGGGACAGTCTACCGGGGAGCTGTTTTTT
few	15	TRBD1	TRBJ1-2	TRBV9	CASSVGAGGAYGYTF	TGTGCCAGCAGCGTAGGGGCAGGGGGTGCCTATGGCTACACCTTC
.	15	.	TRBJ2-7	TRBV5-6	CASSLRPGRGYEQYF	TGTGCCAGCAGCTTGCGCCCAGGTCGGGGATACGAGCAGTACTTC
.	15	TRBD2	TRBJ2-5	TRBV15	CATSRGDSGSETQYF	TGTGCCACCAGCAGAGGGGATAGCGGGAGTGAGACCCAGTACTTC